This passage covers 13 T cell receptor beta chains from one sample sequenced in a study of T cell repertoires in ileal Crohn's disease. Documented time point: proximal margin of the surgical specimen (macroscopically non-inflamed). The repertoire was sequenced with immunoSEQ multiplex PCR; TCRdb's copy has only in-frame clones and lacks some. The sample lists under 7,500 clones, roughly four fifths seen once, with around 6% in the top ten. Input material: ileal tissue. These receptor sequences come from an adult with Crohn's disease.

J is TRBJ2-3 and V is TRBV5-1, with D perhaps TRBD1 (5 bases). The germline gives CDR1 SGHRS, CDR2 YFSETQ. Trimming pared 5 bases from V and 2 bases from J, leaving 15 bases between. The CDR3 is 15 residues long. The CDR3 is CASRRTGGHTDTQYF. The CDR3 bases are TGCGCCAGCAGACGAACTGGCGGACACACAGATACGCAGTATTTT.

This chain uses TRBV14 with TRBJ2-7, with 13 bases that match TRBD2. V dropped 4 bases and J dropped 13; count of bases not matched to a gene: 4. Germline values: CDR1 SGHDN, CDR2 FVKESK. The CDR3 length is 12 residues. The CDR3: CASSPGLAGVYF. DNA of the CDR3: TGTGCCAGCAGCCCTGGACTAGCGGGAGTTTACTTC.

The chain has TRBV21-1 and TRBJ2-1. TRBV21-1 has pseudogene status. The CDR3 is 15 amino acids. The CDR3 DNA sequence: TGTGCCAGCAGCAAAGAACGGGCGGCTACAAATGAGCAGTTCTTC. It codes for CASSKERAATNEQFF.

V is TRBV19 and J is TRBJ2-5; perhaps TRBD2 as D (6 bases). V lost 6 bases to trimming and J lost 5 bases, with 13 bases between them. Looked up from germline, CDR1 is LNHDA and CDR2 is SQIVND (reference sequence). This CDR3 region has 13 residues. The CDR3 region is CASRTPAGETQYF. In DNA, the CDR3 is TGTGCCAGTAGGACACCGGCGGGGGAGACCCAGTACTTC.

The CDR3 coding sequence is TGCGCCAGCAGCGGGGGGGACACCACGCGATATGGCTACACCTTC. It encodes CASSGGDTTRYGYTF. The chain recombines TRBV5-1 with TRBJ1-2; the D gene is possibly TRBD1 (6 bases). Germline assignment: CDR1 SGHRS and CDR2 YFSETQ. This CDR3 comprises 15 residues. V was pared by 4 bases and J by 5 bases, with 18 bases between.

CDR3 coding DNA: TGTGCCAGCGCTGGACAGCTTAATTCACCCCTCCACTTT. Translating it yields CASAGQLNSPLHF. The V call is TRBV7-6, the J call TRBJ1-6, with D possibly being TRBD1 (6 bases). This CDR3 is built from 13 residues. Trimming removed 8 bases from V and 6 bases from J, with 11 bases in between. Germline-derived CDR1 and CDR2 are SGHVS and FNYEAQ.

This chain joins TRBV9 and TRBJ2-1; TRBD1 is a possible D gene (5 bases). The V and J ends lost 0 bases and 6 bases respectively, with 10 bases between them. Germline CDR1 SGDLS, CDR2 YYNGEE. This CDR3 contains 14 residues. CDR3 amino acids: CASSVAAQGNEQFF. CDR3 DNA sequence: TGTGCCAGCAGCGTAGCGGCGCAGGGCAATGAGCAGTTCTTC.

V usage is TRBV9 and J usage is TRBJ1-1, with unresolved D. The CDR3 spans 15 residues. Trimming shortened V by 0 bases and J by 2 bases, and 11 bases separated the two germline ends. Per germline, CDR1 SGDLS and CDR2 YYNGEE. The CDR3 sequence is CASSVAKGGNTEAFF. CDR3 in DNA: TGTGCCAGCAGCGTAGCAAAGGGCGGTAACACTGAAGCTTTCTTT.

The chain employs TRBV18 and TRBJ2-5; D ambiguous. The CDR3 is made up of 13 amino acids. Trimming took off 0 bases at V and 4 bases at J, with 6 bases between the two ends. Germline V gene sequence: CDR1 KGHSH, CDR2 LQKENI. The DNA of the CDR3 is TGTGCCAGCTCACCACCGGGTGGAGAGACCCAGTACTTC. Amino acids: CASSPPGGETQYF. Full variable domain (rest looked up from reference TRBV18 and TRBJ2-5): NAGVMQNPRHLVRRRGQEARLRCSPMKGHSHVYWYRQLPEEGLKFMVYLQKENIIDESGMPKERFSAEFPKEGPSILRIQQVVRGDSAAYFCASSPPGGETQYFGPGTRLLVL.

The chain employs TRBV9 and TRBJ1-1; D may be TRBD1 (6 bases). In germline, CDR1 is SGDLS, CDR2 YYNGEE. Trimming cost V 4 bases and J 2 bases, with 12 bases left between them. This CDR3 comprises 14 residues. CDR3 in DNA: TGTGCCAGCAGCCCGCAACAGGGAAACACTGAAGCTTTCTTT. This translates into CASSPQQGNTEAFF.

This clone has only one observation. J is TRBJ2-1 and V is TRBV5-4, with TRBD2 identical over 14 bases. Germline CDR1 and CDR2: SGHNT and YYREEE (reference sequence). Trimming at V came to 2 bases and at J to 12 bases, leaving 7 bases not matched to a gene. There are 15 residues in the CDR3. The CDR3 protein is CASSFPGLAGEGQFF. CDR3 in DNA: TGTGCCAGCAGCTTTCCGGGACTAGCGGGAGAAGGGCAGTTCTTC.

This rearrangement joins TRBV4-2 to TRBJ1-1; a weak D match, TRBD1 (6 bases). Between the trimmed V and J ends, which lost 3 bases and 3 bases, there was a span of 14 bases. CDR3 length: 15 amino acids. Germline CDR1 LGHNA, CDR2 YNFKEQ. CDR3 amino acids: CASSHIGGGDTEAFF. The CDR3 nucleotides read TGTGCCAGCAGCCACATCGGAGGGGGGGACACTGAAGCTTTCTTT.

This chain links TRBV10-3 with TRBJ2-2; 7 bases align to TRBD1. This CDR3 comprises 15 residues. Germline trimming cut 3 bases from V and 4 bases from J; bases unmatched to any gene: 5. Germline lookup yields CDR1 ENHRY and CDR2 SYGVKD. Here the CDR3 reads CAISEPTGATGELFF. In nucleotides, the CDR3 is TGTGCCATCAGTGAACCCACAGGGGCCACCGGGGAGCTGTTTTTT.